This TCR beta chain was obtained from a study of T cells expressing NK-cell markers. Looking at the study overall: HCMV seropositivity characterized most of the eight sequenced donors, and seronegativity one. Study results and caveats: CD8+ T cells in 5 or 6 donors included dominant NKG2C+ clonotypes at about 1.0-7.5%.

TCRdb reanalyzed the 5' RACE reads, giving one entry per CDR3 protein sequence and no DNA. The repertoire shows about 400,000 distinct CDR3 sequences; the top ten hold 9.5% to 12%. On this clonotype itself: Antigen unknown.

CDR1 is SGHNT and CDR2 is YENEEA in the germline V gene. This CDR3 has 17 amino acids. This clonotype originated in a woman in her forties or fifties in good health. Sequencing was performed on blood T cells: a sorted CD56 or NKG2C T cell subset, CD4+ or CD8+ T cells, or bulk PBMC T cells (not recorded which). The chain uses TRBV11-3 and TRBJ1-1; TCRdb outputs TRBD1, but without DNA this stays unchecked. CDR3 region: CASSPAVLGPMNTEAFF.